This paragraph reports one TCR beta chain. This specimen comes from a study of blood T cell repertoires in COVID-19. In the study overall: Sources were T cells, B-cell-depleted T cells, or PBMCs; the material itself was cDNA or gDNA.

In the authors' workflow: Estimates of nucleated cell counts were drawn from the amplification of reference gene primers. Repertoires were generated with immunoSEQ multiplex PCR, while TCRdb's copy carries only in-frame clones and drops some. D and trimming come from the DNA, and the V and J calls and clone size come from that table. The sample shows about 200,000 clones, roughly four fifths of them seen only once. CDR3 length: 13 amino acids. Trimming removed 0 bases at V and 6 bases at J, with 8 bases between. Germline V gene data show CDR1 as MNHNS and CDR2 as SASEGT. A Seattle source enrolled patients during active infection and followed them longitudinally.

This sequence joins TRBV6-1 and TRBJ1-1, with D hard to call. This TCR was recovered from a woman between 65 and 79 years old with COVID-19, enrolled during active disease. The specimen sequenced was peripheral blood. The CDR3 DNA is TGTGCCAGCAGTGAAGCCAACACCCCTGAAGCTTTCTTT. It encodes CASSEANTPEAFF.